This T cell receptor (beta chain) appears in the sequencing data of a study of T cell responses to AZD1222 COVID-19 vaccine. Worth noting for this clone: Its antigen is not identified.

General study findings and limits: Spike was spanned by vaccine-associated CD4 TCRs, with dominance at 160-218 and 743-854. Increased Spike-specific TCR breadth and depth were observed after two AZD1222 doses.

V was shortened by 5 bases and J by 8 bases, with 15 bases between the two germline ends. CDR1 is LNHDA, CDR2 SQIVND, per germline (reference sequence). The CDR3 extends over 13 amino acids. The method was immunoSEQ multiplex PCR; TCRdb's version includes in-frame clones alone and lacks a portion of them. The sample has roughly 160,000 clones; over 75% are singletons. The sequence was obtained from an adult in good health. This chain joins TRBV19 and TRBJ1-1; tentatively, D is TRBD1 (5 bases). Specimen: peripheral blood, collected on day 0 of AZD1222 vaccination. CDR3 sequence reads: CASSVVRDGEAFF. CDR3 sequence (DNA): TGTGCCAGTAGTGTAGTCCGGGACGGAGAAGCTTTCTTT. Full variable domain (remainder filled in from reference TRBV19 and TRBJ1-1): DGGITQSPKYLFRKEGQNVTLSCEQNLNHDAMYWYRQDPGQGLRLIYYSQIVNDFQKGDIAEGYSVSREKKESFPLTVTSAQKNPTAFYLCASSVVRDGEAFFGQGTRLTVV.